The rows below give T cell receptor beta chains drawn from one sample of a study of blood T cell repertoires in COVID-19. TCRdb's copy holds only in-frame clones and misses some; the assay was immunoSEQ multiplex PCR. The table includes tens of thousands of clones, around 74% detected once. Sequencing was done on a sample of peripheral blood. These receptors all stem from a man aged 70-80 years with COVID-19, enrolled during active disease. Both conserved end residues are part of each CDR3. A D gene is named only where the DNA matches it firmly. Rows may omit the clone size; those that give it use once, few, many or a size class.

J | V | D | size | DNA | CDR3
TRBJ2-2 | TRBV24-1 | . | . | TGTGCCACCAGTGATTTGTACAGGGACACCGGGGAGCTGTTTTTT | CATSDLYRDTGELFF
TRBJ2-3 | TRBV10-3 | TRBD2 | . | TGTGCCATCAGTCCCTCTCTACGCGGGAGTTTTCCAGATACGCAGTATTTT | CAISPSLRGSFPDTQYF
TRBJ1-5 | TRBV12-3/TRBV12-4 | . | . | TGTGCCAGCGGCCAGGGAGGGAATCAGCCCCAGCATTTT | CASGQGGNQPQHF
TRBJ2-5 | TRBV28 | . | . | TGTGCCAGCAAGGGGTGGACGGTCCAAGAGACCCAGTACTTC | CASKGWTVQETQYF
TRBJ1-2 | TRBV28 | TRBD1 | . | TGTGCCAGCGCCCAGGGGGCTAACTATGGCTACACCTTC | CASAQGANYGYTF
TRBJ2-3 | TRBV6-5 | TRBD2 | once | TGTGCCAGCAGTACAGGACTAGCGGGAACAGATACGCAGTATTTT | CASSTGLAGTDTQYF
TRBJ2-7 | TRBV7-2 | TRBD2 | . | TGTGCCAGCAGCTTAACTAGCGGGAGATACGAGCAGTACTTC | CASSLTSGRYEQYF
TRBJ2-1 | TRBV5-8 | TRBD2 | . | TGTGCCAGCAGCAGCGGACTAGTGTACAATGAGCAGTTCTTC | CASSSGLVYNEQFF
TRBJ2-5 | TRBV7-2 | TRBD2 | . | TGTGCCAGCAGCCGCCGGACTAGCGGGGAAGAGACCCAGTACTTC | CASSRRTSGEETQYF
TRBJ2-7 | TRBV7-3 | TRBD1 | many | TGTGCCAGCAGCTCCTCCCAGGGGGACGAGCAGTACTTC | CASSSSQGDEQYF
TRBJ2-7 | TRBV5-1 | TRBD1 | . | TGCGCCAGCAGCAAACGGCCTCGGGACAGGGCCCACGAGCAGTACTTC | CASSKRPRDRAHEQYF
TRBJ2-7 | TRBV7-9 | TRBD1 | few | TGTGCCAGCAGCCTTCTAGGCGGGACAGGGGGTTCCTACGAGCAGTACTTC | CASSLLGGTGGSYEQYF
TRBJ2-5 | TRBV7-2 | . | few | TGTGCCAGCAGCTCGGACAGTAAAGAGACCCAGTACTTC | CASSSDSKETQYF
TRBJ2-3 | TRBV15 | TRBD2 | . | TGTGCCACCAGCAGGGGGGGACTAGTTACAGATACGCAGTATTTT | CATSRGGLVTDTQYF
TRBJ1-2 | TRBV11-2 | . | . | TGTGCCAGCAGCAGATATACTTACGGACAGTTTAACTATGGCTACACCTTC | CASSRYTYGQFNYGYTF
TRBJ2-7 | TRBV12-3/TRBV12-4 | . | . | TGTGCCAGCAGTCTACACAGGGTTCCCGAGCAGTACTTC | CASSLHRVPEQYF
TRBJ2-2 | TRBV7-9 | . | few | TGTGCCAGCAGCATAAAAAACACCGGGGAGCTGTTTTTT | CASSIKNTGELFF
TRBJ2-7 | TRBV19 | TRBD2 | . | TGTGCCAGTAGTATAGGTATGACTAGCGAGACCTACGAGCAGTACTTC | CASSIGMTSETYEQYF
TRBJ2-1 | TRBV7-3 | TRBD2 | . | TGTGCCAGCAGCGGGACTAGCGGGATGCATGAGCAGTTCTTC | CASSGTSGMHEQFF
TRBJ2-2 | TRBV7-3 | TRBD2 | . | TGTGCCAGCAGCCGCACTAGCGGCGCGAACACCGGGGAGCTGTTTTTT | CASSRTSGANTGELFF
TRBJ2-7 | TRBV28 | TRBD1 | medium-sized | TGTGCCAGCAGGCCTCCGGGACAGGGAAAGTACGAGCAGTACTTC | CASRPPGQGKYEQYF
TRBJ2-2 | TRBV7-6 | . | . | TGTGCCAGCAGCCTCGGTCGGTTAGTGGTCACCGGGGAGCTGTTTTTT | CASSLGRLVVTGELFF
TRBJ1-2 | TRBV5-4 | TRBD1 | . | TGTGCCAGCAGCTCCAGGACAGGTCCGGTGCGCTACACCTTC | CASSSRTGPVRYTF
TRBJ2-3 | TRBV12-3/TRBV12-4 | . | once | TGTGCCAGCAGTTTAGCGGAGGGAGATACGCAGTATTTT | CASSLAEGDTQYF
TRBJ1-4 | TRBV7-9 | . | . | TGTGCCAGCAGGAAGGGAGGAACTAATGAAAAACTGTTTTTT | CASRKGGTNEKLFF
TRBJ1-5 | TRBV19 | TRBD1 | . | TGTGCCAGTAGTATAGTGCCCCCTCGACAGGGGGCGGTCAATCAGCCCCAGCATTTT | CASSIVPPRQGAVNQPQHF
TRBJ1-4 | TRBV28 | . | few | TGTGCCAGCACCTCCCTAAGGGGAAAACTGTTTTTT | CASTSLRGKLFF
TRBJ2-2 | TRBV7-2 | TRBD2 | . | TGTGCCAGCAGCTTAGAGGCCCTAGCGGTATTGAACACCGGGGAGCTGTTTTTT | CASSLEALAVLNTGELFF
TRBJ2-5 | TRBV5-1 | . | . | TGCGCCAGCAGCTTGTACAGCCAAGAGACCCAGTACTTC | CASSLYSQETQYF
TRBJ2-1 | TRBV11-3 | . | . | TGTGCCAGCAGCTTAGAGTGGGGGCGGGCCCGCTACAATGAGCAGTTCTTC | CASSLEWGRARYNEQFF
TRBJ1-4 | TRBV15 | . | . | TGTGCCACCAGCAGAGGCGGGTCGGAGACTGAAAAACTGTTTTTT | CATSRGGSETEKLFF
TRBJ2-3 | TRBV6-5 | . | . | TGTGCCACCGCGCTGTCGGGGGTTACCACAGATACGCAGTATTTT | CATALSGVTTDTQYF
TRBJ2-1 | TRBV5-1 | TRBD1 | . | TGCGCCAGCAGCTTGGCCGGCGGGACAGGGATCAATGAGCAGTTCTTC | CASSLAGGTGINEQFF
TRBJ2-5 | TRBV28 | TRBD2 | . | TGTGCCAGCTTGGCGGGAGGAAGGGAGACCCAGTACTTC | CASLAGGRETQYF
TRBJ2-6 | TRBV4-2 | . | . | TGTGCCAGCAGCCAAGTTTCAGGGGCTGGGGCCAACGTCCTGACTTTC | CASSQVSGAGANVLTF
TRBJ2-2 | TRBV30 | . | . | TGTGCCTGGAACATCCAAAGAGGTACCGGGGAGCTGTTTTTT | CAWNIQRGTGELFF
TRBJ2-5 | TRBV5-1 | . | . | TGCGCCAGCAGCCCTGGACACGGAGAGACCCAGTACTTC | CASSPGHGETQYF
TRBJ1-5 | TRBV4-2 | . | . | TGTGCCAGCAGCCAAGATTCCGGGGGGTCGGGTCAGCCCCAGCATTTT | CASSQDSGGSGQPQHF
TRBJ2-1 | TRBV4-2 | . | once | TGTGCCAGCAGCCATGGGCTTGTTAATGAGCAGTTCTTC | CASSHGLVNEQFF
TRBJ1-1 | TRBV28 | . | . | TGTGCCAGCAGTTTAAGTCGCAGGGCCCCCACTGAAGCTTTCTTT | CASSLSRRAPTEAFF
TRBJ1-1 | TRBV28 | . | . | TGTGCCAGCAGTGTCGACATAGACGCTGAAGCTTTCTTT | CASSVDIDAEAFF
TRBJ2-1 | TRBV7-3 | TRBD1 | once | TGTGCCAGCAGCTTAAACAGGGGGCGGCCTGAGCAGTTCTTC | CASSLNRGRPEQFF
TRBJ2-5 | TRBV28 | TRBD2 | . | TGTGCCAGCAGTTTAGGTACTAGCGTACTTCAAGAGACCCAGTACTTC | CASSLGTSVLQETQYF
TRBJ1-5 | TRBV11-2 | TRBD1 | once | TGTGCCAGCAGCTTAGTGACAGGGAACGGTCAGCCCCAGCATTTT | CASSLVTGNGQPQHF
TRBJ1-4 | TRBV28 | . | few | TGTGCCAGCACCTTGGGAGTATTGACAACTAATGAAAAACTGTTTTTT | CASTLGVLTTNEKLFF
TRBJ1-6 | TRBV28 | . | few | TGTGCCAGCAGTTTAGAACCTGGGCGTCAGAATAATTCACCCCTCCACTTT | CASSLEPGRQNNSPLHF
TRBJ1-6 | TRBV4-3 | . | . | TGCGCCAGCAGCCAAGCTTCGACAGCCGATAATTCACCCCTCCACTTT | CASSQASTADNSPLHF
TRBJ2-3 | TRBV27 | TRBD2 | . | TGTGCCAGCAGTTTCCAGACTAGCACGAGCACAGATACGCAGTATTTT | CASSFQTSTSTDTQYF
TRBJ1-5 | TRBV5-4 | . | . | TGTGCCAGCAGCTTGGATGGGGGAGGTAGGCGCAATCAGCCCCAGCATTTT | CASSLDGGGRRNQPQHF
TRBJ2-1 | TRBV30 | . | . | TGTGCCTGGAGTGTAGGGGGGACTATCTACAATGAGCAGTTCTTC | CAWSVGGTIYNEQFF
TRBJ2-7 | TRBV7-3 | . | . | TGTGCCAGCAGCTTCTCCTCCTACGAGCAGTACTTC | CASSFSSYEQYF
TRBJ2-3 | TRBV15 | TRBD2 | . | TGTGCCACCAGCAGAGGGGTCGGCGGGGGGGGCACAGATACGCAGTATTTT | CATSRGVGGGGTDTQYF